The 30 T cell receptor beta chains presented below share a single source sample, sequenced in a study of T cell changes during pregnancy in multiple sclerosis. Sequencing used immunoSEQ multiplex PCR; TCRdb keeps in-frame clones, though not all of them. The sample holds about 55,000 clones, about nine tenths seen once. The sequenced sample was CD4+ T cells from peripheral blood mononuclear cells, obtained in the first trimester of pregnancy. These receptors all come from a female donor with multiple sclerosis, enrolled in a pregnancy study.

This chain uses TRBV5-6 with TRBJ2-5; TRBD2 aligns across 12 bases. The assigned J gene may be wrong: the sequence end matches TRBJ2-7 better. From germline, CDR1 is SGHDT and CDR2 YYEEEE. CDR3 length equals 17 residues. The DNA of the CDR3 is TGTGCCAGCAGCTCAATTGATGGACTAGCGGGAAAAGACGAGCAGTACTTC. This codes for CASSSIDGLAGKDEQYF.

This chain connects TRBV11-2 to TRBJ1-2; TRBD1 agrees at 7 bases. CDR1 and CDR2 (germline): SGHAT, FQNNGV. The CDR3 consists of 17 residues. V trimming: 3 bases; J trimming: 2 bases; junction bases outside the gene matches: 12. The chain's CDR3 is CASSFGPTGQANYGYTF. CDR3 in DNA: TGTGCCAGCAGCTTCGGGCCGACAGGGCAGGCCAACTATGGCTACACCTTC.

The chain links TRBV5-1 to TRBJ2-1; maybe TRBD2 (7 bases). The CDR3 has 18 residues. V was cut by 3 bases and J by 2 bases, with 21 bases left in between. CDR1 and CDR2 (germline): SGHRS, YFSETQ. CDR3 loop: CASSSIMGGPGTYNEQFF. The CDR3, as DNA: TGCGCCAGCAGCTCCATCATGGGGGGGCCAGGCACCTACAATGAGCAGTTCTTC.

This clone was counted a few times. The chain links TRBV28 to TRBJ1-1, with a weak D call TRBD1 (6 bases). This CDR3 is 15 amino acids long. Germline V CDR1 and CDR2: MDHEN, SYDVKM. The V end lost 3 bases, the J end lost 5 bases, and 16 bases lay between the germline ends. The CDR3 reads CASSFNQGRRTEAFF. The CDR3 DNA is TGTGCCAGCAGTTTTAACCAGGGGCGTCGGACTGAAGCTTTCTTT.

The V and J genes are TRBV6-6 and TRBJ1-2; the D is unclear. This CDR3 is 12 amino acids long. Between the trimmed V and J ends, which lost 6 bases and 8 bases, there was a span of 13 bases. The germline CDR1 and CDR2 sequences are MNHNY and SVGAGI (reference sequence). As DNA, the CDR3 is TGTGCCAGCAGCACCCCCCCCGGGGGCTACACCTTC. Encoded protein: CASSTPPGGYTF.

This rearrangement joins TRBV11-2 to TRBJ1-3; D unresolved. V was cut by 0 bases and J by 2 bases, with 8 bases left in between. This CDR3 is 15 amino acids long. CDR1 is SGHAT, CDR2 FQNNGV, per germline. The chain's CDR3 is CASSLESIPGNTIYF. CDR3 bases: TGTGCCAGCAGCTTAGAGTCAATTCCTGGAAACACCATATATTTT.

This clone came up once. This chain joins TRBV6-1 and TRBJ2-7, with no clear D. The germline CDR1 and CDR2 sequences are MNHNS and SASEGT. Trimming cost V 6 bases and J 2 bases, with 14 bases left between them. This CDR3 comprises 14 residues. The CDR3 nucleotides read TGTGCCAGCAGCCTCCAGGCAGGCACCTACGAGCAGTACTTC. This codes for CASSLQAGTYEQYF.

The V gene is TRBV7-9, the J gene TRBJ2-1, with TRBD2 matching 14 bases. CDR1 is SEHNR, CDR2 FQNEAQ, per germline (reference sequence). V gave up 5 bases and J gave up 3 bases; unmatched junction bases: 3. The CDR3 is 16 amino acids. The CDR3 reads CASSRLAGGVYNEQFF. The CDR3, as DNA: TGTGCCAGCAGCCGACTAGCGGGAGGGGTCTACAATGAGCAGTTCTTC.

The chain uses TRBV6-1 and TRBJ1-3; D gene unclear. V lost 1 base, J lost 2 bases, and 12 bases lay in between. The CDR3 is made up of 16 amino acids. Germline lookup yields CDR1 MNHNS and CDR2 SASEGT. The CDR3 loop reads CASSEGVRRTGNTIYF. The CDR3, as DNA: TGTGCCAGCAGTGAAGGGGTCCGGCGGACTGGAAACACCATATATTTT.

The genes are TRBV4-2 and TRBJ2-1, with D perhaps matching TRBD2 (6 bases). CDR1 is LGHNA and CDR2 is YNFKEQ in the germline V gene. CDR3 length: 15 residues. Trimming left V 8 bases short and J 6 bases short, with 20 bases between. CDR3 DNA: TGTGCCAGCGGCCTAACGGGAGTTTGGGGCAATGAGCAGTTCTTC. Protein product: CASGLTGVWGNEQFF.

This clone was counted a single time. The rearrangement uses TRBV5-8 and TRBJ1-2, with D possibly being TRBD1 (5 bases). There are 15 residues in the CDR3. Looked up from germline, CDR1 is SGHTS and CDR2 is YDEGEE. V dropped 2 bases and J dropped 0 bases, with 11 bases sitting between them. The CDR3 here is CASSLPGGANYGYTF. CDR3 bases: TGTGCCAGCAGCTTACCGGGGGGAGCTAACTATGGCTACACCTTC.

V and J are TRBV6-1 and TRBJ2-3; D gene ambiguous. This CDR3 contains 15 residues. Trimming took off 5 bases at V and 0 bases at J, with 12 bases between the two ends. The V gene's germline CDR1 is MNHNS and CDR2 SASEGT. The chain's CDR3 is CASSPPSESTDTQYF. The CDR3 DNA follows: TGTGCCAGCAGTCCGCCCAGCGAGAGCACAGATACGCAGTATTTT.

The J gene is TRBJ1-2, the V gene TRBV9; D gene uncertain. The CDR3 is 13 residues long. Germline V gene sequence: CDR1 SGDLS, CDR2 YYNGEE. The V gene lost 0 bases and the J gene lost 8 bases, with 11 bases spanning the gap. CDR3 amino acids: CASSVATGFGYTF. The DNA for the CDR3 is TGTGCCAGCAGCGTAGCGACCGGGTTCGGCTACACCTTC.

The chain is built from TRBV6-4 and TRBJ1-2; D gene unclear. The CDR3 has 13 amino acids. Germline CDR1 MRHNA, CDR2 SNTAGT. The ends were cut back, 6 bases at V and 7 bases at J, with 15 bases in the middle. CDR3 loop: CASSPGLLGGYTF. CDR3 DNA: TGTGCCAGCAGCCCTGGGCTCCTGGGTGGCTACACCTTC.

CDR3 in amino acids: CASSFWDRTQNYGYTF. The CDR3 coding sequence is TGTGCCAGCAGCTTCTGGGACAGGACGCAAAACTATGGCTACACCTTC. This chain links TRBV7-9 with TRBJ1-2, with TRBD1 matching over 8 bases. CDR1 SEHNR and CDR2 FQNEAQ come from the germline V gene (reference sequence). Trimming cost V 3 bases and J 2 bases; bases outside gene matches: 8. This CDR3 region has 16 residues.

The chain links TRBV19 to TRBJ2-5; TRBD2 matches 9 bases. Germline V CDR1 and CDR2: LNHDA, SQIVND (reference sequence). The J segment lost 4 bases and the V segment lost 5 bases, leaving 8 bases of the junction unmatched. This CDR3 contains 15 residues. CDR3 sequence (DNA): TGTGCCAGTAGTCTTCGCGGGGGGGCCGGAGAGACCCAGTACTTC. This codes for CASSLRGGAGETQYF.

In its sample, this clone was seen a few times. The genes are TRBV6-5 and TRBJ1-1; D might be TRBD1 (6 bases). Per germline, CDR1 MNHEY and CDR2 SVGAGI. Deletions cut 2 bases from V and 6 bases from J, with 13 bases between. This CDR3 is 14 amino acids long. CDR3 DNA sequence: TGTGCCAGCAGTTACGGTGGGGAGGGGGCTGAAGCTTTCTTT. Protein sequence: CASSYGGEGAEAFF.

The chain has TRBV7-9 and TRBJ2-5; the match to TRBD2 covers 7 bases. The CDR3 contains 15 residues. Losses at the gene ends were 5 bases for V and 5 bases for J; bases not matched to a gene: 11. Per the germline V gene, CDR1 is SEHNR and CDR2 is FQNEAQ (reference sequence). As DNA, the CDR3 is TGTGCCAGCAGCCGGCGGTGGACTAGTATGGAGACCCAGTACTTC. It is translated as CASSRRWTSMETQYF. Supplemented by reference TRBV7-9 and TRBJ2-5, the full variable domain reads DTGVSQNPRHKITKRGQNVTFRCDPISEHNRLYWYRQTLGQGPEFLTYFQNEAQLEKSRLLSDRFSAERPKGSFSTLEIQRTEQGDSAMYLCASSRRWTSMETQYFGPGTRLLVL.

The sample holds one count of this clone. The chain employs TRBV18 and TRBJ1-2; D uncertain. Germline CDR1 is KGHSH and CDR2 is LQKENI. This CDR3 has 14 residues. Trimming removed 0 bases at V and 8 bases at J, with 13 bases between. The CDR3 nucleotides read TGTGCCAGCTCACCACCGTCCGAGGCTTGGGGCTACACCTTC. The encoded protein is CASSPPSEAWGYTF.

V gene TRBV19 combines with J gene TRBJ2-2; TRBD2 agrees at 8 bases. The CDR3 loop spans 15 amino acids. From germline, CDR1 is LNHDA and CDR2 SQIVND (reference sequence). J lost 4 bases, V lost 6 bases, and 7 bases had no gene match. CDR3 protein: CASREREWGTGELFF. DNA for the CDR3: TGTGCCAGTAGGGAGCGGGAGTGGGGCACCGGGGAGCTGTTTTTT.

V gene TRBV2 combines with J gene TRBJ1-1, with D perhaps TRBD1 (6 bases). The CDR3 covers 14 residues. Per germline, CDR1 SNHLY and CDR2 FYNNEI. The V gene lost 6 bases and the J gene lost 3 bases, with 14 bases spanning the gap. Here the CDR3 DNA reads TGTGCCAGCAGGAAGGAGACAGGAGACACTGAAGCTTTCTTT. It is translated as CASRKETGDTEAFF.

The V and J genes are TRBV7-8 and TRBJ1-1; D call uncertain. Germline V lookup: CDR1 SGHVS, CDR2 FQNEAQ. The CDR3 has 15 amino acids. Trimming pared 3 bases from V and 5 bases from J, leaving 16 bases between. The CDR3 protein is CASSLEDVGWTEAFF. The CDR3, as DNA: TGTGCCAGCAGCTTGGAGGACGTGGGTTGGACTGAAGCTTTCTTT.

CDR3 loop: CASSFYQWTSGSNEQFF. The CDR3 bases are TGCGCCAGCAGCTTTTATCAGTGGACTAGCGGGAGCAATGAGCAGTTCTTC. The V and J genes are TRBV5-1 and TRBJ2-1, with 13 bases identical to TRBD2. The CDR3 contains 17 residues. Germline trimming cut 2 bases from V and 6 bases from J; bases unmatched to any gene: 8. Germline values: CDR1 SGHRS, CDR2 YFSETQ.

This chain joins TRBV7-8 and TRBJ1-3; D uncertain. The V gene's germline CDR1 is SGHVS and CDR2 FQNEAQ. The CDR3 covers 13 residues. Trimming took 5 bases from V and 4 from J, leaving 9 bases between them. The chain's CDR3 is CASSRVLGNTIYF. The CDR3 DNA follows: TGTGCCAGCAGCCGGGTGTTAGGAAACACCATATATTTT.

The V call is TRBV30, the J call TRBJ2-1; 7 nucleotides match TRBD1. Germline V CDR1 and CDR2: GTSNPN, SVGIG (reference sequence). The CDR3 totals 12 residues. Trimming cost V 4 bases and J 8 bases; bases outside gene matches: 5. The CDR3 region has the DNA TGTGCCTGGATACAGGGGAGTTATGAGCAGTTCTTC. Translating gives CAWIQGSYEQFF. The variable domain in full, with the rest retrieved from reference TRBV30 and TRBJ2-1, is SQTIHQWPATLVQPVGSPLSLECTVEGTSNPNLYWYRQAAGRGLQLLFYSVGIGQISSEVPQNLSASRPQDRQFILSSKKLLLSDSGFYLCAWIQGSYEQFFGPGTRLTVL.

CDR3 protein: CASSLAIGGLTQYF. CDR3 nucleotides: TGTGCCAGCAGTTTGGCCATAGGGGGTTTAACGCAGTATTTT. The chain is built from TRBV27 and TRBJ2-3; perhaps TRBD1 as D (6 bases). Germline V gene data show CDR1 as MNHEY and CDR2 as SMNVEV (reference sequence). CDR3 length equals 14 residues. V dropped 3 bases and J dropped 9 bases, with 16 bases sitting between them.

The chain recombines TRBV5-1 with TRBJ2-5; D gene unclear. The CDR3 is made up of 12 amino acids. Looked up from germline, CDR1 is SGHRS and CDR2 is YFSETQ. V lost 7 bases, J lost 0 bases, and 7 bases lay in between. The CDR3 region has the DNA TGCGCCAGCTGTGGAGACCAAGAGACCCAGTACTTC. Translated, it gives CASCGDQETQYF.

CDR3 amino acids: CASSAALAGDEQYF. DNA for the CDR3: TGTGCCAGCAGCGCGGCACTAGCGGGAGACGAGCAGTACTTC. This sequence joins TRBV7-6 and TRBJ2-7, with TRBD2 matching 11 bases. The germline CDR1 and CDR2 sequences are SGHVS and FNYEAQ. This CDR3 region has 14 residues. The J segment lost 5 bases and the V segment lost 5 bases, leaving 5 bases of the junction unmatched.

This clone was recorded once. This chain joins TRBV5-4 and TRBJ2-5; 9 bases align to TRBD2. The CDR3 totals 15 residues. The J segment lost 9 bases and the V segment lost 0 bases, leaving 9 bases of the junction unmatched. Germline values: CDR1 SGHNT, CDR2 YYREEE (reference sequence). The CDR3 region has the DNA TGTGCCAGCAGCTTGGATAAGCGGGGGGTTTCAGCCCAGTACTTC. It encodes CASSLDKRGVSAQYF.

Here the CDR3 reads CASSLTGVNRAPDTQYF. In nucleotides, the CDR3 is TGTGCCAGCAGCTTAACGGGTGTCAACAGGGCGCCAGATACGCAGTATTTT. The chain joins TRBV7-3 to TRBJ2-3, with a possible D match to TRBD1 (6 bases). The CDR3 loop spans 17 amino acids. Germline-derived CDR1 and CDR2 are SGHTA and FQGTGA. V shed 0 bases and J shed 4 bases, with 17 bases lying between them.